The T cell receptor beta chain under discussion was sequenced for a study of long-term antiretroviral therapy in people with HIV. immunoSEQ v3.0 was run at survey level. TCRdb keeps only in-frame clones here, not all; method: immunoSEQ multiplex PCR. Of about 22,000 clones in the sample, 65% to 85% were seen once. Germline assignment: CDR1 SEHNR and CDR2 FQNEAQ (reference sequence). The ends were cut back, 6 bases at V and 0 bases at J, with 12 bases in the middle. The CDR3 runs 15 residues. The chain employs TRBV7-9 and TRBJ1-3; D uncertain. The source was unsorted PBMCs, collected less than 1.8 years before starting antiretroviral therapy. The sequence came from a woman between 40 and 50 years old with HIV. The CDR3 sequence is CASSSPAGSGNTIYF. In DNA, the CDR3 is TGTGCCAGCAGTTCTCCCGCTGGCTCTGGAAACACCATATATTTT.